Listed here is a single T cell receptor (beta chain). This record comes from a study of blood T cell repertoires in COVID-19. Study-wide background: COVID-19 samples from acute and convalescent phases originated in the United States, Italy and Spain.

Study members were between about 18 and 90 years old and lived in some 26 US regions. Cohort allocation depended upon clinical history that participants reported. The CDR3 runs to 13 residues. V lost 6 bases to trimming and J lost 6 bases, with 14 bases between them. Germline lookup yields CDR1 KGHSH and CDR2 LQKENI. As originally analysed: Quantification of nucleated cells was approximated via reference gene primer amplification. Sequenced by immunoSEQ multiplex PCR; TCRdb stores in-frame clones only, minus some. D and trimming were read from the DNA, whereas the V and J calls and clone size are those reported in that table. The data hold fewer than 350,000 clones, with roughly 90% observed a single time.

The rearrangement uses TRBV18 and TRBJ1-2; D is perhaps TRBD1 (6 bases). The specimen was PBMCs or T cells enriched from blood (not recorded which). This TCR was recovered from a man aged 60 to 69 who had recovered from COVID-19. CDR3 nucleotides: TGTGCCAGCTCCAGGGGAAATAGGAATGGCTACACCTTC. This gives the protein CASSRGNRNGYTF.